The rows below give T cell receptor beta chains drawn from one sample of a study of T-cell reconstitution after alpha-beta-depleted transplantation in children. TCRdb independently ran MiXCR on the PCR reads; one entry per CDR3 protein. The table records 450,000 to 600,000 distinct CDR3 sequences, 18% of them present only once. This specimen consisted of PBMCs from the stem cell graft donor, obtained from the stem cell graft. All receptors come from a human donor who donated a stem cell graft to a child with acute lymphoblastic leukemia. Both conserved end residues are part of each CDR3. Fields, in order: clone size, J gene, D gene, V gene, CDR3 protein, CDR3 DNA. D genes are given only for firm matches. Part of the rows lack a size; the others show once, few, many or a class for expanded clones.

abundance: many
j_gene: TRBJ2-1
d_gene: TRBD2
v_gene: TRBV5-1
CDR3aa: CASKQGAPGLAGSLLYNEQFF
CDR3nt: TGCGCCAGCAAACAGGGGGCCCCGGGACTAGCGGGATCATTGCTCTACAATGAGCAGTTCTTC

abundance: NA
j_gene: TRBJ2-7
d_gene: NA
v_gene: TRBV13
CDR3aa: CASSSWSSYEQYF
CDR3nt: TGTGCCAGCAGCTCCTGGAGCTCCTACGAGCAGTACTTC

abundance: NA
j_gene: TRBJ2-4
d_gene: NA
v_gene: TRBV9
CDR3aa: CASSVGGGAKNIQYF
CDR3nt: TGTGCCAGCAGCGTAGGAGGGGGAGCCAAAAACATTCAGTACTTC

abundance: NA
j_gene: TRBJ1-2
d_gene: TRBD1
v_gene: TRBV12-3/TRBV12-4
CDR3aa: CASSSRGTAANYGYTF
CDR3nt: TGTGCCAGCAGTTCGAGAGGGACAGCTGCTAACTATGGCTACACCTTC

abundance: NA
j_gene: TRBJ2-1
d_gene: NA
v_gene: TRBV5-1
CDR3aa: CASRLRSSSRNEQFF
CDR3nt: TGCGCCAGCAGACTGCGGAGTTCCTCTCGGAATGAGCAGTTCTTC

abundance: NA
j_gene: TRBJ2-3
d_gene: NA
v_gene: TRBV4-2
CDR3aa: CASSQEEPDTQYF
CDR3nt: TGTGCCAGCAGCCAAGAAGAGCCAGATACGCAGTATTTT

abundance: NA
j_gene: TRBJ1-4
d_gene: NA
v_gene: TRBV15
CDR3aa: CATSRGGPWRELFF
CDR3nt: TGTGCCACCAGCAGAGGGGGGCCATGGAGAGAACTGTTTTTT

abundance: NA
j_gene: TRBJ2-3
d_gene: TRBD2
v_gene: TRBV6-1
CDR3aa: CANARGAGDTDTQYF
CDR3nt: TGTGCCAACGCCCGCGGAGCGGGAGACACGGATACGCAGTATTTT

abundance: NA
j_gene: TRBJ2-1
d_gene: TRBD2
v_gene: TRBV5-5
CDR3aa: CASSLGAPSGRRDEQFF
CDR3nt: TGTGCCAGCAGCTTGGGGGCACCTAGCGGGAGGAGGGATGAGCAGTTCTTC

abundance: few
j_gene: TRBJ1-5
d_gene: NA
v_gene: TRBV7-2
CDR3aa: CASSRSGRRPQHF
CDR3nt: TGTGCCAGCAGCAGGTCGGGCCGAAGGCCCCAGCATTTT

abundance: few
j_gene: TRBJ2-6
d_gene: NA
v_gene: TRBV4-1
CDR3aa: CASSFTHSSGANVLTF
CDR3nt: TGCGCCAGCAGTTTCACCCACTCCTCTGGGGCCAACGTCCTGACTTTC

abundance: NA
j_gene: TRBJ2-1
d_gene: TRBD2
v_gene: TRBV4-2
CDR3aa: CASSQAGDFDEQFF
CDR3nt: TGTGCCAGCAGCCAGGCGGGAGACTTCGATGAGCAGTTCTTC

abundance: NA
j_gene: TRBJ2-5
d_gene: NA
v_gene: TRBV7-3
CDR3aa: CASSLKGAGETQYF
CDR3nt: TGTGCCAGCAGCTTAAAGGGTGCGGGCGAGACCCAGTACTTC

abundance: NA
j_gene: TRBJ1-2
d_gene: NA
v_gene: TRBV7-8
CDR3aa: CASSLEGYNYGYTF
CDR3nt: TGTGCCAGCAGCTTAGAAGGGTACAACTATGGCTACACCTTC

abundance: many
j_gene: TRBJ2-5
d_gene: NA
v_gene: TRBV25-1
CDR3aa: CASSRGNSQETQYF
CDR3nt: TGTGCCAGCAGCCGGGGAAACAGCCAAGAGACCCAGTACTTC

abundance: many
j_gene: TRBJ1-1
d_gene: NA
v_gene: TRBV5-1
CDR3aa: CASSFGQTEAFF
CDR3nt: TGCGCCAGCAGCTTCGGACAGACTGAAGCTTTCTTT

abundance: NA
j_gene: TRBJ1-4
d_gene: NA
v_gene: TRBV12-3/TRBV12-4
CDR3aa: CASSLADVRWKLFF
CDR3nt: TGTGCCAGCAGTTTAGCAGACGTTAGATGGAAACTGTTTTTT

abundance: few
j_gene: TRBJ2-7
d_gene: TRBD1
v_gene: TRBV12-3/TRBV12-4
CDR3aa: CASSLGGQGAKEYF
CDR3nt: TGTGCCAGCAGTTTAGGCGGACAGGGGGCTAAGGAGTACTTC

abundance: NA
j_gene: TRBJ1-5
d_gene: NA
v_gene: TRBV6-1
CDR3aa: CASSERSRPYSNQPQHF
CDR3nt: TGTGCCAGCAGTGAACGGAGCAGGCCATATAGCAATCAGCCCCAGCATTTT

abundance: few
j_gene: TRBJ2-5
d_gene: TRBD2
v_gene: TRBV6-2/TRBV6-3
CDR3aa: CASSGLAARTQYF
CDR3nt: TGTGCCAGCAGTGGACTAGCGGCCCGGACCCAGTACTTC

abundance: few
j_gene: TRBJ1-5
d_gene: NA
v_gene: TRBV12-3/TRBV12-4
CDR3aa: CASSSSPGRGNQPQHF
CDR3nt: TGTGCCAGCAGTTCTAGCCCGGGGCGAGGCAATCAGCCCCAGCATTTT

abundance: few
j_gene: TRBJ2-4
d_gene: NA
v_gene: TRBV12-3/TRBV12-4
CDR3aa: CASSPSGPGSGLIAKNIQYF
CDR3nt: TGTGCCAGCAGCCCCTCCGGACCCGGCAGCGGGTTAATAGCCAAAAACATTCAGTACTTC

abundance: few
j_gene: TRBJ2-7
d_gene: NA
v_gene: TRBV11-2
CDR3aa: CASSQVALYSSEYEQYF
CDR3nt: TGTGCCAGCAGCCAAGTGGCTCTTTATAGTTCGGAATACGAGCAGTACTTC

abundance: NA
j_gene: TRBJ1-1
d_gene: TRBD1
v_gene: TRBV5-5
CDR3aa: CASSRPPDRDVNTEAFF
CDR3nt: TGTGCCAGCAGCCGTCCTCCAGACAGGGACGTGAACACTGAAGCTTTCTTT

abundance: NA
j_gene: TRBJ2-1
d_gene: NA
v_gene: TRBV5-1
CDR3aa: CASSFSTGPHEQFF
CDR3nt: TGCGCCAGCAGCTTTAGCACCGGTCCCCATGAGCAGTTCTTC

abundance: few
j_gene: TRBJ1-2
d_gene: TRBD1
v_gene: TRBV20-1
CDR3aa: CSARDIGTGKLLRYYGYTF
CDR3nt: TGCAGTGCTAGAGATATCGGGACAGGAAAGCTCCTGAGATACTATGGCTACACCTTC

abundance: few
j_gene: TRBJ2-7
d_gene: NA
v_gene: TRBV7-6
CDR3aa: CASSLMVGKADRSYEQYF
CDR3nt: TGTGCCAGCAGCTTAATGGTCGGTAAGGCAGATCGCTCCTACGAGCAGTACTTC

abundance: NA
j_gene: TRBJ2-1
d_gene: TRBD1
v_gene: TRBV20-1
CDR3aa: CSARQGVPKSAQFF
CDR3nt: TGCAGTGCCAGACAGGGGGTCCCGAAGAGTGCGCAGTTCTTC

abundance: NA
j_gene: TRBJ2-2
d_gene: NA
v_gene: TRBV12-3/TRBV12-4
CDR3aa: CASSFEPYTGELFF
CDR3nt: TGTGCCAGCAGTTTCGAGCCGTACACCGGGGAGCTGTTTTTT

abundance: NA
j_gene: TRBJ1-4
d_gene: NA
v_gene: TRBV6-5
CDR3aa: CASSYLAGGGYEKLFF
CDR3nt: TGTGCCAGCAGTTACCTTGCCGGCGGGGGGTATGAAAAACTGTTTTTT

abundance: few
j_gene: TRBJ2-4
d_gene: TRBD2
v_gene: TRBV12-3/TRBV12-4
CDR3aa: CASSFSGSGTSGRALGNIQYF
CDR3nt: TGTGCCAGCAGTTTTTCTGGTTCCGGGACTAGCGGGAGGGCCTTAGGAAACATTCAGTACTTC

abundance: NA
j_gene: TRBJ2-4
d_gene: TRBD1
v_gene: TRBV20-1
CDR3aa: CSARPGQGRGGIQYF
CDR3nt: TGCAGTGCTAGACCCGGACAGGGGAGAGGGGGCATTCAGTACTTC

abundance: NA
j_gene: TRBJ2-1
d_gene: NA
v_gene: TRBV20-1
CDR3aa: CSASRPGREQFF
CDR3nt: TGCAGTGCTAGCCGGCCCGGACGGGAGCAGTTCTTC

abundance: few
j_gene: TRBJ2-7
d_gene: NA
v_gene: TRBV20-1
CDR3aa: CSASRPSGLTPGEQYF
CDR3nt: TGCAGTGCTAGCCGTCCCTCGGGACTCACCCCCGGCGAGCAGTACTTC

abundance: few
j_gene: TRBJ2-7
d_gene: NA
v_gene: TRBV29-1
CDR3aa: CSVDGGPAYEQYF
CDR3nt: TGCAGCGTTGACGGCGGGCCTGCTTACGAGCAGTACTTC

abundance: NA
j_gene: TRBJ2-3
d_gene: NA
v_gene: TRBV29-1
CDR3aa: CNVERATDTQYF
CDR3nt: TGCAACGTTGAAAGGGCCACAGATACGCAGTATTTT

abundance: NA
j_gene: TRBJ2-1
d_gene: NA
v_gene: TRBV20-1
CDR3aa: CSARKGGRAYAYNEQFF
CDR3nt: TGCAGTGCTAGAAAGGGCGGGCGAGCCTATGCCTACAATGAGCAGTTCTTC

abundance: NA
j_gene: TRBJ1-1
d_gene: TRBD1
v_gene: TRBV20-1
CDR3aa: CSAEQGFYTEAFF
CDR3nt: TGCAGTGCGGAACAGGGGTTCTACACTGAAGCTTTCTTT

abundance: few
j_gene: TRBJ2-1
d_gene: NA
v_gene: TRBV5-1
CDR3aa: CASSKRLIYNEQFF
CDR3nt: TGCGCCAGCAGCAAGAGACTAATATACAATGAGCAGTTCTTC

abundance: many
j_gene: TRBJ2-7
d_gene: NA
v_gene: TRBV9
CDR3aa: CASSVTYEQYF
CDR3nt: TGTGCCAGCAGCGTGACCTACGAGCAGTACTTC

abundance: few
j_gene: TRBJ2-7
d_gene: TRBD2
v_gene: TRBV4-2
CDR3aa: CASSQRTSGGRGVSYEQYF
CDR3nt: TGTGCCAGCAGCCAAAGGACTAGCGGTGGTCGGGGGGTCTCCTACGAGCAGTACTTC